The 6 T cell receptor beta chains given below trace back to one sample, sequenced in a study of T cells in Graves' hyperthyroidism and ophthalmopathy. The source material, RNA transcripts, was used to amplify TCR beta CDR3 regions. The HTBI set primed first-round TCR CDR3 RT-PCR. TCRdb re-called the multiplex PCR reads through MiXCR, storing one row per CDR3 protein. This table holds under 600,000 distinct CDR3 sequences, roughly a sixth found once. Sequencing used blood. Receptors were obtained from a woman aged 35 to 49 with Graves' ophthalmopathy.

There are a few counts of this clonotype. As DNA, the CDR3 is TGTGCCAGCAGTGGTCCACGAAGGGACAGGGGGGGGGGGAACACCGGGGAGCTGTTTTTT. This gives the protein CASSGPRRDRGGGNTGELFF. The chain couples TRBV2 to TRBJ2-2, with 11 bases matching TRBD1. The CDR3 consists of 20 residues. Germline values: CDR1 SNHLY, CDR2 FYNNEI. J lost 1 base, V lost 4 bases, and 14 bases had no gene match.

This clonotype was counted at least ten times. The V and J genes are TRBV28 and TRBJ2-3; the match to TRBD2 covers 9 bases. V was pared by 6 bases and J by 3 bases, with 10 bases of the junction left unmatched. The CDR3 is 16 amino acids. Per germline, CDR1 MDHEN and CDR2 SYDVKM. As DNA, the CDR3 is TGTGCCAGCAGAGGCGGGGGGGCGATTAGTACAGATACGCAGTATTTT. Residues: CASRGGGAISTDTQYF.

There are many counts of this clonotype. The chain recombines TRBV28 with TRBJ1-5; tentatively, D is TRBD1 (5 bases). The CDR3 is made up of 17 amino acids. Trimming removed 4 bases at V and 7 bases at J, with 23 bases between. Germline CDR1 is MDHEN and CDR2 is SYDVKM. The chain's CDR3 is CASSSRPISTGPQPQHF. As DNA, the CDR3 is TGTGCCAGCAGTTCTCGCCCGATTTCGACGGGACCGCAGCCCCAGCATTTT. Using reference TRBV28 and TRBJ1-5 for the parts outside the CDR3, the full variable domain is DVKVTQSSRYLVKRTGEKVFLECVQDMDHENMFWYRQDPGLGLRLIYFSYDVKMKEKGDIPEGYSVSREKKERFSLILESASTNQTSMYLCASSSRPISTGPQPQHFGDGTRLSIL.

This clonotype was detected many times. The V call is TRBV27, the J call TRBJ1-1, with D uncertain. Trimming pared 6 bases from V and 1 base from J, leaving 12 bases between. Looked up from germline, CDR1 is MNHEY and CDR2 is SMNVEV (reference sequence). CDR3 length: 14 residues. The chain's CDR3 is CASRNYRENTEAFF. CDR3 DNA sequence: TGTGCCAGCAGAAACTACCGGGAGAACACTGAAGCTTTCTTT.

There are many counts of this clonotype. The J gene is TRBJ2-3, the V gene TRBV7-8; no clear D. Germline values: CDR1 SGHVS, CDR2 FQNEAQ. The ends were cut back, 3 bases at V and 2 bases at J, with 9 bases in the middle. The CDR3 is 14 amino acids. CDR3 region: CASSLYSNTDTQYF. The CDR3 DNA reads TGTGCCAGCAGCTTGTACTCAAACACAGATACGCAGTATTTT.

This clonotype has a count of ten or more. The V call is TRBV2, the J call TRBJ1-2, with 8 nucleotides matching TRBD1. V dropped 2 bases and J dropped 7; count of bases not matched to a gene: 15. The CDR3 sequence is 17 residues long. Per the germline V gene, CDR1 is SNHLY and CDR2 is FYNNEI. The CDR3 spells CASSEQRTGGFSSGYTF. For the CDR3, the DNA is TGTGCCAGCAGTGAACAAAGAACAGGGGGATTCTCCTCTGGCTACACCTTC.